These 5 T cell receptor beta chains were all obtained from the same sample, sequenced in a study of cytomegalovirus exposure and HLA in healthy donors (dated by TCRdb to about 2017). Libraries came from the immunoSEQ multiplex PCR assay. TCRdb carries this immuneACCESS record with in-frame sequences only. Its versions omit some clonotypes, under half of them owing to an unresolved V gene in the studies checked, with the rest unexplained. The sample data list about 190,000 clones, and over 65% of these were observed just once. Roughly 7% of the sample is taken by the ten largest. Sequencing used PBMCs. These receptors were collected from a man younger than 35 in good health and CMV-seropositive.

CDR3 sequence: CASSSGLVVTDTQYF. The CDR3 DNA follows: TGTGCCAGCAGTTCGGGACTAGTGGTCACAGATACGCAGTATTTT. V and J are TRBV28 and TRBJ2-3; 8 bases align to TRBD2. The J segment lost 2 bases and the V segment lost 4 bases, leaving 5 bases of the junction unmatched. The CDR3 has 15 amino acids. Germline CDR1 MDHEN, CDR2 SYDVKM.

CDR3 DNA: TGTGCCAGCAGCAATTCCTTAAACTCCTACAATGAGCAGTTCTTC. This gives the protein CASSNSLNSYNEQFF. This rearrangement joins TRBV4-2 to TRBJ2-1; no reliable D call. Deletions cut 5 bases from V and 0 bases from J, with 11 bases between. The germline V gene has CDR1 LGHNA and CDR2 YNFKEQ. This CDR3 has 15 residues.

The V gene is TRBV4-3, the J gene TRBJ2-5, with 7 positions matching TRBD1. The germline V gene has CDR1 LGHNA and CDR2 YSLEER. V lost 2 bases and J lost 2; bases outside the gene matches: 2. There are 14 residues in the CDR3. The DNA of the CDR3 is TGCGCCAGCAGCCAACTGGGACAGCAAGAGACCCAGTACTTC. Translation: CASSQLGQQETQYF.

A few counts support this clone. The V gene is TRBV28, the J gene TRBJ2-1; a weak D match, TRBD2 (7 bases). Germline V gives CDR1 MDHEN, CDR2 SYDVKM. The CDR3 extends over 18 amino acids. Trimming removed 5 bases from V and 0 bases from J, with 20 bases in between. The CDR3 DNA is TGTGCCAGCAGTCTAGGGACAAGTAGCGGGCTCTCCTACAATGAGCAGTTCTTC. Translation gives CASSLGTSSGLSYNEQFF.

The table lists this clone with a count of one. CDR3 sequence: CASRRTGQETQYF. The DNA for the CDR3 is TGTGCCAGTAGGAGGACAGGCCAAGAGACCCAGTACTTC. The chain recombines TRBV19 with TRBJ2-5; 7 nucleotides line up with TRBD1. The CDR3 is 13 residues long. J lost 1 base, V lost 6 bases, and 2 bases had no gene match. Germline assignment: CDR1 LNHDA and CDR2 SQIVND (reference sequence).